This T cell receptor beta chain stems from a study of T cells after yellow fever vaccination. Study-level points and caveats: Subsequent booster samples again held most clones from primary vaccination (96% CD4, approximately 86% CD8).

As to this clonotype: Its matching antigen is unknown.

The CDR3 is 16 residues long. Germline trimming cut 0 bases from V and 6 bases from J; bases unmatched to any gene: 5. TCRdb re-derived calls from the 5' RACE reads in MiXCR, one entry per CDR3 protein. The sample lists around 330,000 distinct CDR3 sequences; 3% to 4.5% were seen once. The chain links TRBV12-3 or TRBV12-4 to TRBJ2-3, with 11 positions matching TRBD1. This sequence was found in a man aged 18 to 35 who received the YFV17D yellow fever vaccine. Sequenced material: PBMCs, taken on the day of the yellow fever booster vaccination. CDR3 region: CASSLAAGTGGDTQYF. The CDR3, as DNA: TGTGCCAGCAGTTTAGCGGCCGGGACAGGGGGTGATACGCAGTATTTT.